This TCR beta chain was identified in a study of cytomegalovirus exposure and HLA in healthy donors. Overall study results and limits: The classifier, whose performance was assessed in both the original and validation cohorts, reportedly diagnosed cytomegalovirus status with high specificity and sensitivity. The CMV antigen specificity of a few CMV-associated chains was confirmed through in vitro analysis. It was in a later analysis that TCR association rates were seen to vary by HLA locus, highest for DRB1 and lowest for HLA-C. In a later analysis, V- and J-gene trimming of beta chains associated with a DCLRE1C missense variant, replicated independently.

This clone was detected a few times. Its specificity is not known. The PCR contained 60 Vbeta and 13 Jbeta primers. Method: immunoSEQ multiplex PCR; TCRdb's copy keeps in-frame clones and lacks some. The sample lists 100,000 to 120,000 clones, 60% to 80% occurring once. CDR3 size: 14 residues. The germline V and J ends were trimmed by 5 bases and 11 bases, with 18 bases remaining between them. The germline gives CDR1 MNHEY, CDR2 SVGAGI. The TCR originated in a man between 25 and 39 years old in good health and CMV-seronegative. Material: PBMCs. The chain couples TRBV6-5 to TRBJ1-4; maybe TRBD1 (6 bases). In nucleotides, the CDR3 is TGTGCCAGCAGTCGGTTTCGGGGGGCGGGTAAACTGTTTTTT. It encodes CASSRFRGAGKLFF.